Listed below are T cell receptor beta chains from one sample, sequenced in a study of cytomegalovirus exposure and HLA in healthy donors. Profiled with immunoSEQ multiplex PCR; TCRdb holds only in-frame clones, not every one. The table shows 170,000 or so clones, with roughly four fifths occurring only once. Material for sequencing was PBMCs. All receptors derive from a man in his fifties in good health and CMV-seronegative. The CDR3 runs from the conserved cysteine through the conserved F or W. The D gene is left open where the match is weak. Part of the rows lack a size; the others show once, few, many or a class for expanded clones.

v_gene: TRBV7-2
d_gene: NA
abundance: NA
len: 15
j_gene: TRBJ2-7
CDR3aa: CASSLAAVPSEEQYF
CDR3nt: TGTGCCAGCAGCTTAGCGGCCGTACCCTCTGAAGAGCAGTACTTC

v_gene: TRBV28
d_gene: NA
abundance: once
len: 12
j_gene: TRBJ2-5
CDR3aa: CASSLVAETQYF
CDR3nt: TGTGCCAGCAGTTTAGTAGCTGAGACCCAGTACTTC

v_gene: TRBV19
d_gene: TRBD1
abundance: NA
len: 14
j_gene: TRBJ2-3
CDR3aa: CASSWGRGSDTQYF
CDR3nt: TGTGCCAGTAGTTGGGGCAGGGGGAGTGATACGCAGTATTTT

v_gene: TRBV2
d_gene: NA
abundance: NA
len: 14
j_gene: TRBJ2-7
CDR3aa: CASTHGAPTYEQYF
CDR3nt: TGTGCCAGCACCCATGGGGCTCCTACCTACGAGCAGTACTTC

v_gene: TRBV5-4
d_gene: TRBD2
abundance: few
len: 15
j_gene: TRBJ2-7
CDR3aa: CASTYLAGGSYEQYF
CDR3nt: TGTGCCAGCACCTACCTAGCGGGGGGTTCCTACGAGCAGTACTTC

v_gene: TRBV6-5
d_gene: NA
abundance: NA
len: 13
j_gene: TRBJ2-7
CDR3aa: CASSWGDSYEQYF
CDR3nt: TGTGCCAGCAGTTGGGGAGACTCCTACGAGCAGTACTTC

v_gene: TRBV6-6
d_gene: NA
abundance: NA
len: 15
j_gene: TRBJ2-3
CDR3aa: CASSKGQAVSDTQYF
CDR3nt: TGTGCCAGCAGTAAGGGACAAGCGGTTTCAGATACGCAGTATTTT

v_gene: TRBV6-5
d_gene: NA
abundance: NA
len: 15
j_gene: TRBJ1-2
CDR3aa: CASRRPAEASYGYTF
CDR3nt: TGTGCCAGCAGACGACCCGCTGAAGCGAGCTATGGCTACACCTTC

v_gene: TRBV4-1
d_gene: NA
abundance: many
len: 15
j_gene: TRBJ1-1
CDR3aa: CASSQDSEVNTEAFF
CDR3nt: TGCGCCAGCAGCCAAGATTCAGAGGTGAACACTGAAGCTTTCTTT

v_gene: TRBV10-3
d_gene: NA
abundance: NA
len: 19
j_gene: TRBJ1-1
CDR3aa: CAISASTGREVMGNTEAFF
CDR3nt: TGTGCCATCAGTGCATCGACGGGCAGGGAGGTAATGGGGAACACTGAAGCTTTCTTT

v_gene: TRBV2
d_gene: TRBD1
abundance: NA
len: 16
j_gene: TRBJ2-2
CDR3aa: CASKAQGARDTGELFF
CDR3nt: TGTGCCAGCAAAGCCCAGGGGGCACGGGACACCGGGGAGCTGTTTTTT

v_gene: TRBV12-5
d_gene: NA
abundance: NA
len: 16
j_gene: TRBJ1-4
CDR3aa: CASGSPVRTRPEKLFF
CDR3nt: TGTGCTAGTGGTTCGCCCGTCAGGACTCGGCCTGAAAAACTGTTTTTT

v_gene: TRBV11-2
d_gene: NA
abundance: NA
len: 14
j_gene: TRBJ2-5
CDR3aa: CASSSSGIQETQYF
CDR3nt: TGTGCCAGCAGCTCCTCGGGGATACAAGAGACCCAGTACTTC

v_gene: TRBV28
d_gene: TRBD1
abundance: NA
len: 14
j_gene: TRBJ2-5
CDR3aa: CASSIQGVGETQYF
CDR3nt: TGTGCCAGCAGCATCCAGGGGGTCGGGGAGACCCAGTACTTC

v_gene: TRBV19
d_gene: TRBD2
abundance: NA
len: 15
j_gene: TRBJ2-3
CDR3aa: CASSHPAGGTDTQYF
CDR3nt: TGTGCCAGTAGCCACCCGGCGGGAGGTACAGATACGCAGTATTTT

v_gene: TRBV25-1
d_gene: TRBD2
abundance: NA
len: 15
j_gene: TRBJ2-5
CDR3aa: CASSPWGGSGETQYF
CDR3nt: TGTGCCAGCAGCCCCTGGGGGGGGTCGGGGGAGACCCAGTACTTC

v_gene: TRBV29-1
d_gene: NA
abundance: NA
len: 13
j_gene: TRBJ1-4
CDR3aa: CSVRGGGDEKLFF
CDR3nt: TGCAGCGTGAGGGGGGGAGGCGATGAAAAACTGTTTTTT

v_gene: TRBV11-2
d_gene: NA
abundance: NA
len: 13
j_gene: TRBJ1-2
CDR3aa: CASSLAGGGGYTF
CDR3nt: TGTGCCAGCAGCTTAGCGGGAGGGGGTGGCTACACCTTC

v_gene: TRBV18
d_gene: NA
abundance: NA
len: 12
j_gene: TRBJ1-2
CDR3aa: CASSAQGGGYTF
CDR3nt: TGTGCCAGCTCAGCCCAGGGAGGAGGCTACACCTTC

v_gene: TRBV7-2
d_gene: TRBD1
abundance: NA
len: 14
j_gene: TRBJ2-1
CDR3aa: CASSLRSTGKEQFF
CDR3nt: TGTGCCAGCAGCCTCCGCTCGACAGGGAAGGAGCAGTTCTTC

v_gene: TRBV27
d_gene: NA
abundance: NA
len: 12
j_gene: TRBJ2-1
CDR3aa: CASYEGFGEQFF
CDR3nt: TGTGCCAGCTACGAGGGTTTCGGTGAGCAGTTCTTC

v_gene: TRBV4-1
d_gene: TRBD1
abundance: NA
len: 17
j_gene: TRBJ2-2
CDR3aa: CASSLTTGGLNTGELFF
CDR3nt: TGCGCCAGCAGCCTAACGACAGGGGGCTTGAACACCGGGGAGCTGTTTTTT

v_gene: TRBV18
d_gene: TRBD1
abundance: NA
len: 15
j_gene: TRBJ1-4
CDR3aa: CASSRTGDLNEKLFF
CDR3nt: TGTGCCAGCTCGCGCACAGGGGACCTTAATGAAAAACTGTTTTTT

v_gene: TRBV7-2
d_gene: NA
abundance: NA
len: 15
j_gene: TRBJ1-6
CDR3aa: CASSLGSQTNSPLHF
CDR3nt: TGTGCCAGCAGCTTAGGATCACAGACAAATTCACCCCTCCACTTT

v_gene: TRBV6-5
d_gene: NA
abundance: NA
len: 11
j_gene: TRBJ2-7
CDR3aa: CASSYGSEQYF
CDR3nt: TGTGCCAGCAGTTACGGGAGCGAGCAGTACTTC

v_gene: TRBV4-1
d_gene: NA
abundance: few
len: 15
j_gene: TRBJ1-5
CDR3aa: CASSKERYSNQPQHF
CDR3nt: TGCGCCAGCAGCAAGGAGCGATATAGCAATCAGCCCCAGCATTTT

v_gene: TRBV6-5
d_gene: TRBD1
abundance: NA
len: 15
j_gene: TRBJ1-1
CDR3aa: CASRRGQGGGTEAFF
CDR3nt: TGTGCCAGCAGGCGCGGACAGGGAGGAGGGACTGAAGCTTTCTTT

v_gene: TRBV6-6
d_gene: NA
abundance: NA
len: 13
j_gene: TRBJ2-2
CDR3aa: CASGTLPGGELFF
CDR3nt: TGTGCCAGCGGAACTTTACCGGGTGGGGAGCTGTTTTTT

v_gene: TRBV18
d_gene: NA
abundance: once
len: 13
j_gene: TRBJ2-5
CDR3aa: CASRNRIEETQYF
CDR3nt: TGTGCCAGCCGGAACAGGATCGAAGAGACCCAGTACTTC

v_gene: TRBV6-5
d_gene: NA
abundance: NA
len: 15
j_gene: TRBJ1-4
CDR3aa: CASSPTGGYDEKLFF
CDR3nt: TGTGCCAGCAGTCCCACCGGAGGGTATGATGAAAAACTGTTTTTT

v_gene: TRBV7-9
d_gene: TRBD2
abundance: NA
len: 16
j_gene: TRBJ2-3
CDR3aa: CASSTGTSGGTDTQYF
CDR3nt: TGTGCCAGCAGCACTGGGACTAGCGGGGGCACAGATACGCAGTATTTT

v_gene: TRBV6-5
d_gene: NA
abundance: NA
len: 15
j_gene: TRBJ2-2
CDR3aa: CASSRGTGNTGELFF
CDR3nt: TGTGCCAGCAGTCGAGGGACTGGGAACACCGGGGAGCTGTTTTTT

v_gene: TRBV5-6
d_gene: NA
abundance: once
len: 13
j_gene: TRBJ2-5
CDR3aa: CASSLAGLETQYF
CDR3nt: TGTGCCAGCAGCTTGGCAGGGCTCGAGACCCAGTACTTC

v_gene: TRBV15
d_gene: NA
abundance: once
len: 14
j_gene: TRBJ1-6
CDR3aa: CATSRAQAVSPLHF
CDR3nt: TGTGCCACCAGCAGAGCCCAGGCCGTATCACCCCTCCACTTT

v_gene: TRBV18
d_gene: TRBD1
abundance: NA
len: 18
j_gene: TRBJ2-5
CDR3aa: CASSPPGLAGTGLETQYF
CDR3nt: TGTGCCAGCTCACCCCCAGGACTTGCCGGGACAGGGTTAGAGACCCAGTACTTC

v_gene: TRBV5-6
d_gene: NA
abundance: NA
len: 12
j_gene: TRBJ1-2
CDR3aa: CASSQTEYGYTF
CDR3nt: TGTGCCAGCAGCCAGACAGAGTATGGCTACACCTTC

v_gene: TRBV28
d_gene: TRBD2
abundance: NA
len: 14
j_gene: TRBJ2-5
CDR3aa: CASSLAGGDETQYF
CDR3nt: TGTGCCAGCAGTTTGGCGGGAGGGGATGAGACCCAGTACTTC

v_gene: TRBV19
d_gene: TRBD1
abundance: few
len: 13
j_gene: TRBJ2-7
CDR3aa: CASRRQGDYEQYF
CDR3nt: TGTGCCAGTAGGAGGCAGGGGGACTACGAGCAGTACTTC

v_gene: TRBV9
d_gene: TRBD2
abundance: NA
len: 16
j_gene: TRBJ2-1
CDR3aa: CASSTRLALTQNEQFF
CDR3nt: TGTGCCAGCAGCACCCGACTAGCTTTAACCCAAAATGAGCAGTTCTTC

v_gene: TRBV21-1
d_gene: NA
abundance: NA
len: 17
j_gene: TRBJ1-3
CDR3aa: CASSNRVQAYSGNTIYF
CDR3nt: TGTGCCAGCAGCAACAGGGTCCAGGCCTACTCTGGAAACACCATATATTTT

v_gene: TRBV21-1
d_gene: NA
abundance: once
len: 14
j_gene: TRBJ1-1
CDR3aa: CASTRQGSGAEAFF
CDR3nt: TGTGCCAGCACTCGACAGGGGTCGGGCGCTGAAGCTTTCTTT

v_gene: TRBV14
d_gene: NA
abundance: NA
len: 13
j_gene: TRBJ2-1
CDR3aa: CASSQVQYNEQFF
CDR3nt: TGTGCCAGCAGCCAAGTCCAGTACAATGAGCAGTTCTTC